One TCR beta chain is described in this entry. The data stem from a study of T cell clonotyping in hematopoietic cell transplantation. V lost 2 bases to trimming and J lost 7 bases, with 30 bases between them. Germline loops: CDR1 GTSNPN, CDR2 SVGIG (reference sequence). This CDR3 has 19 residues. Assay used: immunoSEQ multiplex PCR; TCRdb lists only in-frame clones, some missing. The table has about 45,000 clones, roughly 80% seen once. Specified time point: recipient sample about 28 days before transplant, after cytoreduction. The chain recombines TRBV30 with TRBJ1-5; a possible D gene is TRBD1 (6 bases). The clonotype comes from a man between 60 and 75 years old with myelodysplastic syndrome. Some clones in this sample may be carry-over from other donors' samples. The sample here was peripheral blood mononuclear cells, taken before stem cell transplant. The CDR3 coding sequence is TGTGCCTGGAGTAAGCCAAACTATCAGGGTACGGTGAGGGGGCAGCCCCAGCATTTT. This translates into CAWSKPNYQGTVRGQPQHF.